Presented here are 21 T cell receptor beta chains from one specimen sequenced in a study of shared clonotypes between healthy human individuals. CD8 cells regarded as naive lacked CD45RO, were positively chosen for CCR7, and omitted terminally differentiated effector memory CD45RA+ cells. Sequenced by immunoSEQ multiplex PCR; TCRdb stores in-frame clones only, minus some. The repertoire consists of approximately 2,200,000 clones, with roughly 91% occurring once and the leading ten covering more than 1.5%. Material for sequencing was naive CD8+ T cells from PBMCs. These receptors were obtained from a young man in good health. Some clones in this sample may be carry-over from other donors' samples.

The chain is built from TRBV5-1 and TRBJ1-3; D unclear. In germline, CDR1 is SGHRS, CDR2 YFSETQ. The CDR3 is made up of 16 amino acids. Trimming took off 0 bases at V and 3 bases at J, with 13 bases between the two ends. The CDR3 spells CASSLDPDPGGNTIYF. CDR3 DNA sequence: TGCGCCAGCAGCTTGGATCCGGATCCCGGTGGAAACACCATATATTTT.

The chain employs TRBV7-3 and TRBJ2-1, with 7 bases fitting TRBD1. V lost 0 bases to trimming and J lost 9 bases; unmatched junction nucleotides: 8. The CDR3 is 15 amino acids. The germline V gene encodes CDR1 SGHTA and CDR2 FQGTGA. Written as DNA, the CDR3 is TGTGCCAGCAGCTTAACGGGACAGATCAAAGGTGAGCAGTTCTTC. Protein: CASSLTGQIKGEQFF.

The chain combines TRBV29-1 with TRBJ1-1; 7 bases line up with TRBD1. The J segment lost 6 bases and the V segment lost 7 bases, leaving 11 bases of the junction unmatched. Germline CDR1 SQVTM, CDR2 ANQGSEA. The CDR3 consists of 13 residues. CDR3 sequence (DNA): TGCAGCGCTGGGGCAGGGGGTCAGCCTGAAGCTTTCTTT. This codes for CSAGAGGQPEAFF.

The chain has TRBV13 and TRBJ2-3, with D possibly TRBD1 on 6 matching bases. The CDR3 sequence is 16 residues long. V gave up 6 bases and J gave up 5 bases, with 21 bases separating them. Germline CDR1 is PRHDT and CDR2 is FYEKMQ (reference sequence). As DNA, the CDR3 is TGTGCCAGCAGTCCTACCGGGACAAGGACGGGAGATACGCAGTATTTT. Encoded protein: CASSPTGTRTGDTQYF.

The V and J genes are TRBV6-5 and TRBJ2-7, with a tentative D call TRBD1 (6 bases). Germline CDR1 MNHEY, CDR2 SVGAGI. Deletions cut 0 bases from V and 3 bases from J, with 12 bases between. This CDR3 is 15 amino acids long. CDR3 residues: CASSYSSWGHYEQYF. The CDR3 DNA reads TGTGCCAGCAGTTACTCGAGTTGGGGGCACTACGAGCAGTACTTC.

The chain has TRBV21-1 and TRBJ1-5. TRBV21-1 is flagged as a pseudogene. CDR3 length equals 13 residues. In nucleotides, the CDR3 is TGTGCCAGCAGCACAAACGACAATCAGCCCCAGCATTTT. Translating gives CASSTNDNQPQHF.

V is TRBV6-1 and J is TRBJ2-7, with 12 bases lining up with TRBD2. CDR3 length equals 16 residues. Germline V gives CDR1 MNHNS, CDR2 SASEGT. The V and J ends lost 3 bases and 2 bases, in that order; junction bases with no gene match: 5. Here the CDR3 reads CASSDTPSGRAYEQYF. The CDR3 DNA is TGTGCCAGCAGTGATACGCCTAGCGGGAGGGCCTACGAGCAGTACTTC.

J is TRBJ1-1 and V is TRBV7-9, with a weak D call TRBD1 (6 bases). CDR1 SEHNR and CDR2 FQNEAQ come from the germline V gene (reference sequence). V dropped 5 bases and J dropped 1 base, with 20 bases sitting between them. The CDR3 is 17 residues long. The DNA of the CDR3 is TGTGCCAGCAGCCCCAAGGACAGCGCCATTCGGAACACTGAAGCTTTCTTT. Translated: CASSPKDSAIRNTEAFF.

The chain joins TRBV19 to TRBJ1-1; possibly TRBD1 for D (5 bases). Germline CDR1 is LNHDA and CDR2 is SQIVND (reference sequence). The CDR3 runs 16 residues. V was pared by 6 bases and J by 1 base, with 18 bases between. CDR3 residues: CASSPWRGEGNTEAFF. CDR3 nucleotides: TGTGCCAGTAGCCCGTGGCGGGGGGAGGGGAACACTGAAGCTTTCTTT.

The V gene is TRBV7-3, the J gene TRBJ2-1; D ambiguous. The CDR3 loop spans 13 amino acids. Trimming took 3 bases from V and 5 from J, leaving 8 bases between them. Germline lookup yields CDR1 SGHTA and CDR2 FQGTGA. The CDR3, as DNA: TGTGCCAGCAGCTTTCTGGTGAACAATGAGCAGTTCTTC. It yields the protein CASSFLVNNEQFF.

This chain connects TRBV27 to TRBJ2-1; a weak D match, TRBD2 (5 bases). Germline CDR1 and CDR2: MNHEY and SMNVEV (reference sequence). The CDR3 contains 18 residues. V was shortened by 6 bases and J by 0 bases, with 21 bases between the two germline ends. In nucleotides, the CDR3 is TGTGCCAGCAGCCAGACTTTATGGACTGAGAGCTCCTACAATGAGCAGTTCTTC. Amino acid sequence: CASSQTLWTESSYNEQFF.

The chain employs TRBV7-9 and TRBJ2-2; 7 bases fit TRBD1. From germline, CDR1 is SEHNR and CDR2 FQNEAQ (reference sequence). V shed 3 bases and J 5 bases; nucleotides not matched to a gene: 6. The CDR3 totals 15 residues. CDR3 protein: CASSFTGDGTGELFF. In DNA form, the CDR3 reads TGTGCCAGCAGCTTTACAGGGGATGGAACCGGGGAGCTGTTTTTT. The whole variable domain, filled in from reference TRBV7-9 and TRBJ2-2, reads DTGVSQNPRHKITKRGQNVTFRCDPISEHNRLYWYRQTLGQGPEFLTYFQNEAQLEKSRLLSDRFSAERPKGSFSTLEIQRTEQGDSAMYLCASSFTGDGTGELFFGEGSRLTVL.

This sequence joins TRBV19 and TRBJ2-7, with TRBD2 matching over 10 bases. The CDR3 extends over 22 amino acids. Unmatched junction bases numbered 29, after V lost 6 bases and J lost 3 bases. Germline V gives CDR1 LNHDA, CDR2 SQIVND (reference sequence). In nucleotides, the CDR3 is TGTGCCAGTAGCATGAAGGGGTGGACAGGTCTTACGGGGACTAGCGACGTCTACGAGCAGTACTTC. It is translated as CASSMKGWTGLTGTSDVYEQYF. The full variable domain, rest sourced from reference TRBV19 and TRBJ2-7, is DGGITQSPKYLFRKEGQNVTLSCEQNLNHDAMYWYRQDPGQGLRLIYYSQIVNDFQKGDIAEGYSVSREKKESFPLTVTSAQKNPTAFYLCASSMKGWTGLTGTSDVYEQYFGPGTRLTVT.

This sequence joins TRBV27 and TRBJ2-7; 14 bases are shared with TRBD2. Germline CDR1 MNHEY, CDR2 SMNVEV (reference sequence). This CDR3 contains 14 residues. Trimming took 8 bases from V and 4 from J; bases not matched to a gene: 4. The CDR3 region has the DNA TGTGCCAGCGGGGGACTAGCGGGAGAATACGAGCAGTACTTC. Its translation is CASGGLAGEYEQYF.

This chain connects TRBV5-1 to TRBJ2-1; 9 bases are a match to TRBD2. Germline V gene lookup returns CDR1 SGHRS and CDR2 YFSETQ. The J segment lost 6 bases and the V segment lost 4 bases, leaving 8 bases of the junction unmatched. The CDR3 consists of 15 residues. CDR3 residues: CASSLGTSRGNEQFF. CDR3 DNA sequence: TGCGCCAGCAGCCTCGGGACTAGCAGGGGCAATGAGCAGTTCTTC.

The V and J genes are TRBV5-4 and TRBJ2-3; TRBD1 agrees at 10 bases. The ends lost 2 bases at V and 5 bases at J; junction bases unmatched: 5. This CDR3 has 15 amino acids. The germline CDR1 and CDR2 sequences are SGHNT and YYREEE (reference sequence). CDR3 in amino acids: CASSFGQGGIDTQYF. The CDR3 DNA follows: TGTGCCAGCAGCTTTGGACAGGGGGGTATAGATACGCAGTATTTT.

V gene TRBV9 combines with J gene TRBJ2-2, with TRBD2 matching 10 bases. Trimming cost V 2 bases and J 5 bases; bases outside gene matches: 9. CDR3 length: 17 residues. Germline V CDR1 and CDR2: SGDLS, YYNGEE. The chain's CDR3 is CASSVKREGFSTGELFF. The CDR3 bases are TGTGCCAGCAGCGTCAAGCGGGAGGGCTTTTCAACCGGGGAGCTGTTTTTT.

Here the CDR3 reads CASSFPITKETQYF. For the CDR3, the DNA is TGTGCCAGCAGCTTCCCGATAACTAAAGAGACCCAGTACTTC. This chain uses TRBV7-9 with TRBJ2-5; no definite D call. The germline V gene has CDR1 SEHNR and CDR2 FQNEAQ (reference sequence). CDR3 length: 14 residues. V gave up 3 bases and J gave up 3 bases, with 11 bases separating them. The whole variable domain, filled in from reference TRBV7-9 and TRBJ2-5, reads DTGVSQNPRHKITKRGQNVTFRCDPISEHNRLYWYRQTLGQGPEFLTYFQNEAQLEKSRLLSDRFSAERPKGSFSTLEIQRTEQGDSAMYLCASSFPITKETQYFGPGTRLLVL.

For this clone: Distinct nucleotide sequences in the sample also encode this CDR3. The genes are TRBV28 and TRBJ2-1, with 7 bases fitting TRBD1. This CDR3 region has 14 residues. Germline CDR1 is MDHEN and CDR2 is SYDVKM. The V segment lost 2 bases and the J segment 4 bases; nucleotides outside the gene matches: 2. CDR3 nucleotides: TGTGCCAGCAGTTTAGACAGGGTATACAATGAGCAGTTCTTC. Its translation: CASSLDRVYNEQFF.

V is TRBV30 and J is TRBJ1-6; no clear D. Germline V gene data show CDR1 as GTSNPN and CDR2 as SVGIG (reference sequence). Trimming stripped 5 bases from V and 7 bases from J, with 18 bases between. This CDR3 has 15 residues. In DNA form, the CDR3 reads TGTGCCTGGGCCACCGGGGTCACAAGGAATTCACCCCTCCACTTT. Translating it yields CAWATGVTRNSPLHF.

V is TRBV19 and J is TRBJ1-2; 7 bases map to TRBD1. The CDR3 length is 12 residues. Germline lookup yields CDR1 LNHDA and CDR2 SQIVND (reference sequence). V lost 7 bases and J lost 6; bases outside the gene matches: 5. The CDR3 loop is CASNYRGHGYTF. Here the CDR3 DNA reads TGTGCCAGTAATTACAGGGGCCATGGCTACACCTTC. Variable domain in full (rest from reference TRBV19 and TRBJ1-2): DGGITQSPKYLFRKEGQNVTLSCEQNLNHDAMYWYRQDPGQGLRLIYYSQIVNDFQKGDIAEGYSVSREKKESFPLTVTSAQKNPTAFYLCASNYRGHGYTFGSGTRLTVV.